These T cell receptor beta chains were read from a single sample in a study of cytomegalovirus exposure and HLA in healthy donors. Profiled with immunoSEQ multiplex PCR; TCRdb holds only in-frame clones, not every one. The table has around 170,000 clones, 75% to 90% seen once. Input material: PBMCs. The receptors come from a woman younger than 35 in good health and CMV-seronegative. CDR3s include the opening cysteine and the closing phenylalanine or tryptophan. Fields, in order: CDR3 DNA, CDR3 protein, J gene, D gene, V gene, clone size. The D gene is left open where the match is weak. Only some rows state a clone size, as once, few, many or a class for expanded clones.

TGTGCCAGTAAGGGAGACACCAGGTTGAACACTGAAGCTTTCTTT	CASKGDTRLNTEAFF	TRBJ1-1	NA	TRBV19	NA
TGTGCCAGCTCCCGGTCGGGGGGGCGCTATGAGCAGTTCTTC	CASSRSGGRYEQFF	TRBJ2-1	TRBD2	TRBV18	NA
TGTGCCTGGAGCCCGGGACTAGCGGTCCAAGAGACCCAGTACTTC	CAWSPGLAVQETQYF	TRBJ2-5	TRBD2	TRBV30	NA
TGTGCCAGCACCTATGAGGGGGGGTCTAACTATGGCTACACCTTC	CASTYEGGSNYGYTF	TRBJ1-2	NA	TRBV6-5	NA
TGTGCCAGCAGCTTCGGGGTAGCGGGGGGTCTGTACAATGAGCAGTTCTTC	CASSFGVAGGLYNEQFF	TRBJ2-1	TRBD2	TRBV7-9	NA
TGTGCCAGCAGCTTAGCGGCGACTGCGGAGACCCAGTACTTC	CASSLAATAETQYF	TRBJ2-5	NA	TRBV11-3	NA
TGTGCCAGCAGTTCACCGACAGGGGCGTACTATGGCTACACCTTC	CASSSPTGAYYGYTF	TRBJ1-2	TRBD1	TRBV6-5	NA
TGTGCCAGCAGTTACTCAGGGGGCGTCTACACCTTC	CASSYSGGVYTF	TRBJ1-2	TRBD1	TRBV6-5	NA
TGCGCCAGCAGCCAAGATCTAGAAGTGTTCGGCAAGTACGAGCAGTACTTC	CASSQDLEVFGKYEQYF	TRBJ2-7	NA	TRBV4-1	NA
TGCAGCGTTGAAGATGGGACTAGCTACTCCTACGAGCAGTACTTC	CSVEDGTSYSYEQYF	TRBJ2-7	TRBD2	TRBV29-1	NA
TGTGCTAGTGGTCGGGAGTATAATGAAAAACTGTTTTTT	CASGREYNEKLFF	TRBJ1-4	NA	TRBV12-5	NA
TGCGCCAGCAGCTTAAGACTAGGGTCCACAGATACGCAGTATTTT	CASSLRLGSTDTQYF	TRBJ2-3	NA	TRBV5-1	once
TGTGCCAGCACAGGGTTCTACGAGCAGTACTTC	CASTGFYEQYF	TRBJ2-7	NA	TRBV6-1	NA
TGTGCCAGCAGTTTATACGGCGGGATCTACACCGGGGAGCTGTTTTTT	CASSLYGGIYTGELFF	TRBJ2-2	NA	TRBV27	NA
TGTGCCAGCAGCTTGAGGCCGAGGAATCCCGGGGAGCTGTTTTTT	CASSLRPRNPGELFF	TRBJ2-2	NA	TRBV5-6	NA
TGCGCCAGCCGGACAAGTTCAAATGAGCAGTTCTTC	CASRTSSNEQFF	TRBJ2-1	NA	TRBV10-1	NA
TGCGCCAGCAGCCCCGGGACAGGGCTCACTGAAGCTTTCTTT	CASSPGTGLTEAFF	TRBJ1-1	TRBD1	TRBV5-1	NA
TGCGCCAGCAGCTCCGCCGACGGGGGAGTGGGGTACAATGAGCAGTTCTTC	CASSSADGGVGYNEQFF	TRBJ2-1	NA	TRBV5-1	NA
TGTGCCAGCAGGGGGACAGGCCTTTCGTATGGCTACACCTTC	CASRGTGLSYGYTF	TRBJ1-2	TRBD1	TRBV7-9	NA
TGTGCCAGCAGTATCCTCTCTGCAGGCACAGATACGCAGTATTTT	CASSILSAGTDTQYF	TRBJ2-3	NA	TRBV6-1	NA
TGTGCCAGCAGCAAAGAGGCTAGCGGGAGTCACGAGCAGTACTTC	CASSKEASGSHEQYF	TRBJ2-7	NA	TRBV21-1	few
TGTGCCAGCAGCTTAGGACCTCTTTCGGGGGAGAGGGCCTACGAGCAGTACTTC	CASSLGPLSGERAYEQYF	TRBJ2-7	NA	TRBV7-4	NA
TGCGCCAGCAGCTGGATAATAGCGGGAGCCTACACAGATACGCAGTATTTT	CASSWIIAGAYTDTQYF	TRBJ2-3	TRBD2	TRBV5-1	NA
TGTGCCAGCAGTTACCGGACAGGGAATTCACCCCTCCACTTT	CASSYRTGNSPLHF	TRBJ1-6	TRBD1	TRBV6-5	NA
TGCGCCAGCAGCCCGAACCACTTCTACGAGCAGTACTTC	CASSPNHFYEQYF	TRBJ2-7	NA	TRBV4-1	NA
TGTGCCAGCAGTCATCAGCGGGGGGGGCCACCGGATACGCAGTATTTT	CASSHQRGGPPDTQYF	TRBJ2-3	TRBD2	TRBV6-4	NA
TGTGCCAGCAGCTTGTACAGGGGGAGTAATTCACCCCTCCACTTT	CASSLYRGSNSPLHF	TRBJ1-6	TRBD1	TRBV11-2	NA
TGCGCCAGCAGACCGACAGTCTCCGGGGCCAACGTCCTGACTTTC	CASRPTVSGANVLTF	TRBJ2-6	NA	TRBV5-1	NA
TGTGCCAGCAGCTTAGATCCAACTAGCGGCCAAGAGACCCAGTACTTC	CASSLDPTSGQETQYF	TRBJ2-5	TRBD2	TRBV7-8	NA
TGTGCCAGCAGCTTGGACCGACTAGTCTCCGAGCAGTACTTC	CASSLDRLVSEQYF	TRBJ2-7	NA	TRBV5-8	once
TGTGCCAGCTCACCTCACAGGGAATTGGACACTGAAGCTTTCTTT	CASSPHRELDTEAFF	TRBJ1-1	NA	TRBV18	NA
TGTGCCAGCTCGTACGGGGGGCTCAACTATGGCTACACCTTC	CASSYGGLNYGYTF	TRBJ1-2	NA	TRBV9	NA
TGTGCCAGCAGCAAAGAGACAGAGGCGAACACTGAAGCTTTCTTT	CASSKETEANTEAFF	TRBJ1-1	NA	TRBV21-1	few
TGTGCCAGCGGCGGGAGTCTTTACGAGCAGTACTTC	CASGGSLYEQYF	TRBJ2-7	TRBD2	TRBV11-1	NA
TGTGCCAGCAGTAACACAGGGGGAGTAGGTGGGGTGGATGAAAAACTGTTTTTT	CASSNTGGVGGVDEKLFF	TRBJ1-4	TRBD1	TRBV25-1	NA
TGTGCCAGCAGCCAACTAACCGGGACAGGGAAGGAAAAACTGTTTTTT	CASSQLTGTGKEKLFF	TRBJ1-4	TRBD1	TRBV14	NA
TGTGCCAGCAGCTTGTCATTCTCCTACAATGAGCAGTTCTTC	CASSLSFSYNEQFF	TRBJ2-1	NA	TRBV7-9	once
TGCAGCGTTGGGTGGACAACCAAAAACATTCAGTACTTC	CSVGWTTKNIQYF	TRBJ2-4	NA	TRBV29-1	NA
TGTGCCAGCAGCGAACTAGATGCCCAGTACTTC	CASSELDAQYF	TRBJ2-5	NA	TRBV5-4	NA
TGTGCCAGCAGCGTAGTGGTAGGGAGGGCGTCCTACAATGAGCAGTTCTTC	CASSVVVGRASYNEQFF	TRBJ2-1	TRBD2	TRBV9	NA
TGCGCCAGCACCGTGGGTAACAGATACTACGAGCAGTACTTC	CASTVGNRYYEQYF	TRBJ2-7	NA	TRBV10-2	NA